The clone carrying this T cell receptor beta chain was recorded at least ten times. The source material, RNA transcripts, was used to amplify TCR beta CDR3 regions. The study used the HTBI primer set for a first-round RT-PCR of the TCR CDR3. A single record per CDR3 protein comes from TCRdb applying MiXCR to the multiplex PCR reads. Among some 560,000 distinct CDR3 sequences, approximately 14% were seen once, and the ten largest hold under 8%. This record comes from a study of T cells in Graves' hyperthyroidism and ophthalmopathy. V dropped 2 bases and J dropped 2; count of bases not matched to a gene: 12. This CDR3 region has 18 residues. Germline V gene lookup returns CDR1 MNHEY and CDR2 SVGEGT. Around 10 ml fresh peripheral blood yielded the PBMCs.

J is TRBJ1-5 and V is TRBV6-2 or TRBV6-3; 7 nucleotides line up with TRBD1. The specimen sequenced was blood. The source of this sequence is a woman under 40 with Graves' hyperthyroidism. CDR3 sequence: CASSYILGQETGNQPQHF. The CDR3 DNA reads TGTGCCAGCAGTTACATTCTTGGACAGGAAACGGGCAATCAGCCCCAGCATTTT.